This T cell receptor beta chain is from a study of molecular identifiers for immune sequencing clone quantification (dated by TCRdb to the late 2010s). Background on the whole study: In a replicate experiment, RNA from around 20,000 or 100,000 naive CD8 T cells was split into five aliquots, four of which were sequenced. CD8 T cells were used in a methods study to benchmark molecular-identifier clustering-based TCR repertoire sequencing (MIDCIRS) and TCR RNA copy counting. Beyond this particular receptor, the publication reports: The naive libraries included spiked-in Jurkat TCR RNA (around 9 copies' worth), and this Jurkat TCR RNA is not part of the donor repertoire. In CMV-specific effector cells, over 99% of molecules were held by clones above 20 RNA copies, whereas under 1% of molecules were held by such clones in naive cells. Even against a background of about a million naive CD8 T cells, spiked-in Jurkat TCR RNA amounting to a single cell's worth was reported to be detectable. Without barcode sub-clustering, chimeric consensus sequences inflated TCR diversity; chimeras reached as high as 47%. Highly expanded clone sizes could be underestimated because identical TCR molecules may share a barcode. Modeling gave roughly 2.9 recovered TCR RNA copies per cell versus around 10 by digital PCR, implying 25% to 30% capture efficiency.

The library was prepared using PCR. TCRdb records Illumina HiSeq 4000 as the sequencer. Preparation of bulk TCR libraries followed a previously described approach, with the TCR primers listed in Table S5. Total RNA was purified with the Qiagen AllPrep DNA/RNA kit. Before analysis, reads from multiple sequencing runs of one library were combined. In the paper's pipeline: Only reads with exact TCR constant sequence were kept, trimmed to 150 nt, and grouped by their 12-nt molecular barcodes. Reads in each barcode group were sub-clustered using a 15% Levenshtein threshold, and a quality-weighted consensus sequence was built for each RNA molecule. Non-functional sequences were excluded, and lower-count sequences lying one edit away from another sequence were also excluded. Based on fitting two negative binomial distributions, any barcode sub-cluster with under 20% of the maximum read count was discarded. The raw public data were reprocessed by TCRdb itself: fastp quality trimming at Q25, MiXCR clonotype calling, in-frame beta chains only. Each record represents a unique CDR3 protein, reported with the most common genes and DNA among its rows. TCRdb, not the authors, supplied the V and J calls. The sample data list more than 300,000 distinct CDR3 sequences, and about 20% of these were observed just once. The ten largest clones capture about 0.79% of the sample.

Naive CD8 T cell libraries were made from 20,000 to 1,000,000 sorted cells using 10%, 30% or 50% of purified RNA. On a BD FACSAria II, naive CD8 T cells were FACS-sorted as CD8+CD4-CCR7+CD45RA+ and collected into RLT Plus buffer. To test detection sensitivity, Jurkat RNA equal to approximately 10 TCR copies was added to samples of about 20,000-1,000,000 naive CD8 T cells. Enrichment of CD8 T cells was performed with RosetteSep CD8+ T Cell Enrichment Cocktail and Ficoll-Paque, after which ACK red cell lysis was carried out. Spanning cysteine to phenylalanine, the CDR3 consists of 14 amino acids. Only the CDR3 DNA stays, 42 bases, in frame from base 1. The junction shows trimming of 4 bases on V and 5 bases on J, and the gene matches do not reach 6 bases of it. For CDR1 and CDR2, the germline V gene lists SGHDN and FVKESK. This clonotype was observed at least ten times. The clone's antigen remains unknown. No base quality values were provided; no much bigger clone lies one nucleotide off.

The source material was naive CD8+ T cells from blood, with Jurkat cell RNA spiked in. What this sample's cell subset or site label stands for: FACS-sorted CD8+CD4-CCR7+CD45RA+ naive T cells. This sequence uses TRBV14 and TRBJ2-7; 9 of the junction bases match TRBD1. This sequence was found in a human donor in good health. Some libraries in this study had Jurkat cell RNA spiked in. The base sequence is TGTGCCAGCAGCCCGGGACAGGGCGAAGACGAGCAGTACTTC. Its protein reads: CASSPGQGEDEQYF.